These 17 T cell receptor beta chains were all obtained from the same sample, sequenced in a study of OX40 agonist ivuxolimab in advanced cancers. Sequencing used immunoSEQ multiplex PCR; TCRdb keeps in-frame clones, though not all of them. This sample has some 62,000 clones, with more than 80% found just once. The specimen comprised CD4+ or CD8+ T cells sorted from blood, sampled in a trial of the OX40 agonist ivuxolimab. Every receptor here comes from an adult with an advanced solid tumor such as melanoma, head and neck, liver or kidney cancer.

The gene calls are TRBV4-2 and TRBJ2-7, with 9 bases that match TRBD1. Losses at the gene ends were 1 base for V and 5 bases for J; bases not matched to a gene: 12. The germline V gene encodes CDR1 LGHNA and CDR2 YNFKEQ. This CDR3 region has 17 residues. The CDR3 DNA reads as TGTGCCAGCAGCCAAGCCCTCGGACAGGGGAAAAGGAACGAGCAGTACTTC. Amino acids: CASSQALGQGKRNEQYF.

Here the CDR3 reads CASSLVGGGTEAFF. DNA of the CDR3: TGTGCCAGCAGTTTAGTTGGGGGGGGTACTGAAGCTTTCTTT. This chain joins TRBV28 and TRBJ1-1; perhaps TRBD1 as D (5 bases). CDR3 length: 14 residues. Per the germline V gene, CDR1 is MDHEN and CDR2 is SYDVKM. Trimming stripped 2 bases from V and 5 bases from J, with 12 bases between.

The chain links TRBV7-8 to TRBJ1-5, with unresolved D. Germline assignment: CDR1 SGHVS and CDR2 FQNEAQ. This CDR3 is 17 amino acids long. Deletions cut 1 base from V and 1 base from J, with 14 bases between. CDR3 coding DNA: TGTGCCAGCAGCTTAGAGATTTTTCCCGGAAGCAATCAGCCCCAGCATTTT. Translating it yields CASSLEIFPGSNQPQHF.

The V gene is TRBV29-1, the J gene TRBJ1-3; D may be TRBD1 (6 bases). This CDR3 contains 13 residues. Germline V CDR1 and CDR2: SQVTM, ANQGSEA. With 6 bases removed from V and 4 bases from J, the gap between germline ends came to 13 bases. In nucleotides, the CDR3 is TGCAGCGTCGGCACAGGGATAGGAAACACCATATATTTT. This codes for CSVGTGIGNTIYF. The whole variable domain, filled in from reference TRBV29-1 and TRBJ1-3, reads SAVISQKPSRDICQRGTSLTIQCQVDSQVTMMFWYRQQPGQSLTLIATANQGSEATYESGFVIDKFPISRPNLTFSTLTVSNMSPEDSSIYLCSVGTGIGNTIYFGEGSWLTVV.

The chain employs TRBV7-3 and TRBJ2-2, with 12 bases aligning to TRBD2. This CDR3 contains 15 residues. J lost 6 bases, V lost 4 bases, and 3 bases had no gene match. From germline, CDR1 is SGHTA and CDR2 FQGTGA. The DNA of the CDR3 is TGTGCCAGCAGCTCCAGGACTAGCGGGGCCGGGGAGCTGTTTTTT. This translates into CASSSRTSGAGELFF.

The V call is TRBV29-1, the J call TRBJ1-2, with 10 bases matching TRBD1. Trimming took 7 bases from V and 6 from J; bases not matched to a gene: 11. The CDR3 extends over 14 amino acids. The germline gives CDR1 SQVTM, CDR2 ANQGSEA. CDR3 region: CSARRGGTGDGYTF. CDR3 bases: TGCAGCGCCCGTAGGGGCGGGACAGGGGATGGCTACACCTTC.

The rearrangement links TRBV9 to TRBJ2-7; tentatively, D is TRBD2 (5 bases). In germline, CDR1 is SGDLS, CDR2 YYNGEE. The germline V and J ends were trimmed by 4 bases and 0 bases, with 11 bases remaining between them. There are 14 residues in the CDR3. The CDR3 region is CASSLGLSSYEQYF. In nucleotides, the CDR3 is TGTGCCAGCAGCCTTGGACTTAGCTCCTACGAGCAGTACTTC.

The rearrangement uses TRBV6-1 and TRBJ2-3; D uncertain. V was shortened by 4 bases and J by 5 bases, with 1 base between the two germline ends. The CDR3 is made up of 10 amino acids. The germline gives CDR1 MNHNS, CDR2 SASEGT. CDR3 residues: CASSGDTQYF. The CDR3 DNA follows: TGTGCCAGCAGTGGAGATACGCAGTATTTT.

This clone was seen only once. This sequence joins TRBV7-8 and TRBJ2-2, with D perhaps matching TRBD1 (6 bases). From germline, CDR1 is SGHVS and CDR2 FQNEAQ. Deletions cut 4 bases from V and 2 bases from J, with 11 bases between. The CDR3 contains 15 residues. The DNA for the CDR3 is TGTGCCAGCAGCTCCCGGACAGCCAACACCGGGGAGCTGTTTTTT. Protein sequence: CASSSRTANTGELFF.

The CDR3 reads CASSGAETQYF. CDR3 bases: TGTGCCAGCAGTGGAGCAGAGACCCAGTACTTC. The chain links TRBV2 to TRBJ2-5; D is unresolved. The CDR3 consists of 11 residues. V was trimmed by 4 bases and J by 4 bases, leaving 4 bases between them. Germline V lookup: CDR1 SNHLY, CDR2 FYNNEI.

CDR3 coding DNA: TGTGCCAGCAGCTTAGGGTCAGTTCAAGAGACCCAGTACTTC. Its protein product is CASSLGSVQETQYF. This chain uses TRBV11-2 with TRBJ2-5, with unresolved D. The CDR3 has 14 residues. V shed 1 base and J shed 2 bases, with 8 bases lying between them. In germline, CDR1 is SGHAT, CDR2 FQNNGV.

This chain uses TRBV18 with TRBJ2-2, with D unresolved. V was clipped by 3 bases and J by 5 bases, with 7 bases between them. This CDR3 spans 13 amino acids. The V gene's germline CDR1 is KGHSH and CDR2 LQKENI. This chain's CDR3 is CASSPRSTGELFF. Here the CDR3 DNA reads TGTGCCAGCTCACCCCGATCAACCGGGGAGCTGTTTTTT.

The chain joins TRBV28 to TRBJ2-7, with TRBD1 matching over 7 bases. The CDR3 covers 14 residues. CDR1 and CDR2 from the germline V gene are MDHEN and SYDVKM. V was pared by 3 bases and J by 2 bases, with 4 bases of the junction left unmatched. The CDR3 coding sequence is TGTGCCAGCAGTTTTGGACAGGAGACCTACGAGCAGTACTTC. Translating gives CASSFGQETYEQYF. The whole variable domain, filled in from reference TRBV28 and TRBJ2-7, reads DVKVTQSSRYLVKRTGEKVFLECVQDMDHENMFWYRQDPGLGLRLIYFSYDVKMKEKGDIPEGYSVSREKKERFSLILESASTNQTSMYLCASSFGQETYEQYFGPGTRLTVT.

This clone was counted a single time. The rearrangement joins TRBV5-5 to TRBJ1-5; possible D gene TRBD1, 6 bases. The germline V and J ends were trimmed by 4 bases and 0 bases, with 11 bases remaining between them. CDR1 and CDR2 (germline): SGHKS, YYEKEE (reference sequence). CDR3 length: 15 residues. The DNA for the CDR3 is TGTGCCAGCAGCCGGACAGTTTATAGCAATCAGCCCCAGCATTTT. This encodes CASSRTVYSNQPQHF.

This clone showed up just once. The chain links TRBV28 to TRBJ2-4; 7 bases are a match to TRBD2. The germline gives CDR1 MDHEN, CDR2 SYDVKM. Unmatched junction bases numbered 14, after V lost 6 bases and J lost 3 bases. The CDR3 runs 17 residues. The CDR3 is CASSQVGGREDKNIQYF. CDR3 bases: TGTGCCAGCAGCCAGGTGGGGGGTCGGGAGGACAAAAACATTCAGTACTTC.

The V and J genes are TRBV6-1 and TRBJ2-5; 7 nucleotides match TRBD2. The CDR3 consists of 16 residues. The junction had 10 bases not matched to a gene; V was cut back by 4 bases and J by 2 bases. Looked up from germline, CDR1 is MNHNS and CDR2 is SASEGT. The DNA for the CDR3 is TGTGCCAGCAGTGCCGAAGTGGGAGGGTGGCAAGAGACCCAGTACTTC. This sequence encodes CASSAEVGGWQETQYF.

Comment on this clone: Germline is not matched at one junction end, which may reflect a read error. The rearrangement joins TRBV2 to TRBJ2-7, with 7 bases that match TRBD1. Looked up from germline, CDR1 is SNHLY and CDR2 is FYNNEI. The CDR3 length is 12 residues. The CDR3 protein is CASSEGGARQYF. CDR3 in DNA: TGTGCCAGCAGCGAAGGGGGCGCGCGCCAGTACTTC.